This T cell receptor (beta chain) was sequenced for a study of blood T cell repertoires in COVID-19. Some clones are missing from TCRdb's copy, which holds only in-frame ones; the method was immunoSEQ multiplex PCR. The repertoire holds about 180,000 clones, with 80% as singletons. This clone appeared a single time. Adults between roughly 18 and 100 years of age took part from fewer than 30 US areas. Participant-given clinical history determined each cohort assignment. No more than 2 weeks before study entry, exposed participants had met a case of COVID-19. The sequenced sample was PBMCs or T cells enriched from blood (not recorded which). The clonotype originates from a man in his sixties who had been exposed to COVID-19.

The CDR3 DNA reads TGTGCCAGCAGCTTCGGGGGGAATCAGCCCCAGCATTTT. Protein: CASSFGGNQPQHF. The chain uses TRBV12-3 or TRBV12-4 and TRBJ1-5; a weak D match, TRBD1 (5 bases). This CDR3 contains 13 residues. Trimming cost V 6 bases and J 4 bases, with 10 bases left between them.